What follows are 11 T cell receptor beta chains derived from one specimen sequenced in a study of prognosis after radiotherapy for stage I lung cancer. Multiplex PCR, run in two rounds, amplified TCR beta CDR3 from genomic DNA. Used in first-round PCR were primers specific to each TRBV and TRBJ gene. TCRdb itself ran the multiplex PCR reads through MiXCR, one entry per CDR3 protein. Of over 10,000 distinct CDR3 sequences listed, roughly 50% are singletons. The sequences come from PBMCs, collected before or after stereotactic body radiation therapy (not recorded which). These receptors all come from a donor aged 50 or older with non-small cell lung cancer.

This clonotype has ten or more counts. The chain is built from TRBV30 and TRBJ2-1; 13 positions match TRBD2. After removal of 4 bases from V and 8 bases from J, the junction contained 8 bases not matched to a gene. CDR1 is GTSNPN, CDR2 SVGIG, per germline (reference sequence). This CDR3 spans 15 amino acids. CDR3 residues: CAWTRTSGRRDEQFF. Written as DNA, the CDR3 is TGTGCCTGGACCAGGACTAGCGGGAGACGCGATGAGCAGTTCTTC. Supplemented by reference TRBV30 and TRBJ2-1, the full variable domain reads SQTIHQWPATLVQPVGSPLSLECTVEGTSNPNLYWYRQAAGRGLQLLFYSVGIGQISSEVPQNLSASRPQDRQFILSSKKLLLSDSGFYLCAWTRTSGRRDEQFFGPGTRLTVL.

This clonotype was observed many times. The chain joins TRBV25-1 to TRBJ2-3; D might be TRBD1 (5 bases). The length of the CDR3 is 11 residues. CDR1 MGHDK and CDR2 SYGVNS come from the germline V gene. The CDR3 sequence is CASRVTDTQYF. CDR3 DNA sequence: TGTGCTTCCAGGGTCACAGATACGCAGTATTTT.

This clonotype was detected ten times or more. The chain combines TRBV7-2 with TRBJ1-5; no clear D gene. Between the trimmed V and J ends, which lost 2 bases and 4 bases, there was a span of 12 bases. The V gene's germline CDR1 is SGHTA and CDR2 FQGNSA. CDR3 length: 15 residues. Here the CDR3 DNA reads TGTGCCAGCAGCTTAATTACTGGCGGGAATCAGCCCCAGCATTTT. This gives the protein CASSLITGGNQPQHF.

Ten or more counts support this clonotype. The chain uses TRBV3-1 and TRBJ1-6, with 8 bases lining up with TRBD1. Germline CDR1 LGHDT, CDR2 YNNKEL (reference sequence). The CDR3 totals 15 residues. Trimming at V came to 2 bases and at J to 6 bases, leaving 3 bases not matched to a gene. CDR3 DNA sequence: TGTGCCAGCAGCCAATTTACAGGGGGTAATTCACCCCTCCACTTT. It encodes CASSQFTGGNSPLHF.

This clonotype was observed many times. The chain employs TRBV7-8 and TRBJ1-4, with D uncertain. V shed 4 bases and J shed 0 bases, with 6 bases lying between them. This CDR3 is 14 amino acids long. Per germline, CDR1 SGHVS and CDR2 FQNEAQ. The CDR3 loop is CASSYGPTNEKLFF. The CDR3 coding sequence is TGTGCCAGCAGCTACGGCCCAACTAATGAAAAACTGTTTTTT.

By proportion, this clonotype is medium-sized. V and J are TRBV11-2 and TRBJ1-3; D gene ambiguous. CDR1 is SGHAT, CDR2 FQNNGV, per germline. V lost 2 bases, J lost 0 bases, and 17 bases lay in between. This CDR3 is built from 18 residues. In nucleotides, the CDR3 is TGTGCCAGCAGCTTATCGGCCCTGGGAGGGTCCTCTGGAAACACCATATATTTT. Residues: CASSLSALGGSSGNTIYF.

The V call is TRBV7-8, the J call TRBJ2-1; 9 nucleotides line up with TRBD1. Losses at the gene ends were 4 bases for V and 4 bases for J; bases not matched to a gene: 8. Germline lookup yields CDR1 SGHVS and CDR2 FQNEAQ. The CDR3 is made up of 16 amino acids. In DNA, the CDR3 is TGTGCCAGCAGCTCCAAAGACAGGGGGTATTACAATGAGCAGTTCTTC. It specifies CASSSKDRGYYNEQFF.

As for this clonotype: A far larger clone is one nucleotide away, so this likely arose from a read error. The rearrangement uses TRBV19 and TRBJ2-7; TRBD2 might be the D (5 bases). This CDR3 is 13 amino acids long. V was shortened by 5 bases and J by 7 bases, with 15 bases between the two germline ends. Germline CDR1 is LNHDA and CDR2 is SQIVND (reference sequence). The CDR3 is CASSSDYYNEQYF. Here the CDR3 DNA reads TGTGCCAGTAGTTCCGACTACTACAATGAGCAGTACTTC.

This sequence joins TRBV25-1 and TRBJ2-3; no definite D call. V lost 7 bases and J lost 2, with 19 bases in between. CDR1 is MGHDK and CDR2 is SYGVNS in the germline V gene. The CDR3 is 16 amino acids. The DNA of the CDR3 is TGTGCCAGCAAAGAACTTGGAACAGCGAACACAGATACGCAGTATTTT. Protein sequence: CASKELGTANTDTQYF.

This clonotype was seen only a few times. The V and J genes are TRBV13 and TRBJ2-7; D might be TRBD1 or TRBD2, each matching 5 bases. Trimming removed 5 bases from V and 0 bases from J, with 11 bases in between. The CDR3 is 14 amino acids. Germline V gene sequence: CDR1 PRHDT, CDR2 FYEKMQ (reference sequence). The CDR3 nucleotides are TGTGCCAGCAGCGAGGGGCCGAGCTCCTACGAGCAGTACTTC. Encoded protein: CASSEGPSSYEQYF.

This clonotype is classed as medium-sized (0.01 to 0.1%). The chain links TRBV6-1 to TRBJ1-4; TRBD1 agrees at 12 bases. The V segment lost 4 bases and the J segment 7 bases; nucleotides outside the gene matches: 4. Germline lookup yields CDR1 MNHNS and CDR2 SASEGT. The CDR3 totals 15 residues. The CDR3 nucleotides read TGTGCCAGCAGTGTCCGGGACAGGGGGCTTGAAAAACTGTTTTTT. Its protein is CASSVRDRGLEKLFF.